This T cell receptor (beta chain) was recovered during a study of shared clonotypes between healthy human individuals. Whole-study results and caveats: As a rule, naive subsets had a larger estimated richness than memory subsets.

CDR3 length: 15 amino acids. The V gene end was trimmed by 1 base and the J gene end by 5 bases; junction bases not matched to a gene: 7. In germline, CDR1 is SGHRS, CDR2 YFSETQ. With regard to this clone: Its antigen is unidentified.

The assay ran at deep level. Sequenced by immunoSEQ multiplex PCR; TCRdb stores in-frame clones only, minus some. The table lists about 600,000 clones, 95% to 98% of them singletons. The investigators split CD4+ cells into a CD45RA+ naive subset and a CD45RA-negative memory subset. Source material: naive CD4+ T cells sorted from blood. Subset noted: CD45RA+ positively selected. This TCR derives from a woman younger than 45 in good health. The V gene is TRBV5-1, the J gene TRBJ2-7, with TRBD1 matching over 9 bases. The CDR3 sequence is CASSLTGQGHNEQYF. Written as DNA, the CDR3 is TGCGCCAGCAGCTTGACGGGACAGGGCCACAACGAGCAGTACTTC.